This TCR beta chain was documented in a study of blood T cell repertoires in COVID-19. Background on the study: The cDNA or gDNA used as material had been derived from T cells, B-cell-depleted T cells, or PBMCs.

Enrolled through a virtual design, the participants were between roughly 18 and 100 years of age and came from some 26 US areas. Exposed study participants had met a COVID-19 case within 2 weeks before entry. Original data processing: For nucleated cells, counts were estimated from reference gene primer amplification. Using immunoSEQ multiplex PCR, the repertoire was profiled, and TCRdb retains in-frame clones only, with some absent. V, J and clone size derive from that table, while D and trimming were established from the DNA sequence. The sample lists about 280,000 clones, around 90% occurring once. The V and J ends lost 2 bases and 7 bases respectively, with 12 bases between them. The germline CDR1 and CDR2 sequences are LNHDA and SQIVND (reference sequence). The CDR3 totals 14 residues.

This TCR was sampled from a man aged 35-49 years who had been exposed to COVID-19. The specimen sequenced was PBMCs or T cells enriched from blood (not recorded which). The J gene is TRBJ2-1, the V gene TRBV19, with D tentatively TRBD2 (6 bases). The CDR3 sequence is CASSISRLVNEQFF. The CDR3, as DNA: TGTGCCAGTAGTATATCGAGACTAGTGAATGAGCAGTTCTTC.